This T cell receptor (beta chain) was captured in a study of PD-L1 blockade in urothelial cancer. A spike-in of synthetic TCR analog templates was added to each PCR. Generated by immunoSEQ multiplex PCR, the TCRdb table keeps only in-frame clones and is missing some. The table has more than 35,000 clones, roughly four fifths seen once; the top ten hold around 3.1%. Germline V gene lookup returns CDR1 MNHNS and CDR2 SASEGT. The CDR3 covers 16 residues. Between the trimmed V and J ends, which lost 4 bases and 3 bases, there was a span of 16 bases. The patients had locally advanced or metastatic urothelial carcinoma.

This rearrangement joins TRBV6-1 to TRBJ2-1, with D perhaps TRBD2 (6 bases). This specimen consisted of PBMCs, obtained around atezolizumab (anti-PD-L1) treatment. This sequence originates from a man between 65 and 85 years old with urothelial cancer. CDR3 amino acids: CASSGLGGSVYNEQFF. The CDR3 DNA follows: TGTGCCAGCAGTGGACTGGGGGGTTCGGTCTACAATGAGCAGTTCTTC.